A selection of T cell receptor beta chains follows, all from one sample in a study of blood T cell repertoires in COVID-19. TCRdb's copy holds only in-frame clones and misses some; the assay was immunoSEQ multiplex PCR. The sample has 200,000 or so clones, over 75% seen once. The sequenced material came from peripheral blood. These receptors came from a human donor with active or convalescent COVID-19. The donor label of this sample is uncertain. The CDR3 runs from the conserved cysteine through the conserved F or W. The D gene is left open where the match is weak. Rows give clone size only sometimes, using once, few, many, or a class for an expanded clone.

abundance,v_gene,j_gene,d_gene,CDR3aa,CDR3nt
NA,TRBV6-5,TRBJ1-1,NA,CASSTGFTEAFF,TGTGCCAGCAGTACAGGGTTCACTGAAGCTTTCTTT
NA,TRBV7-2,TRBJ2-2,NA,CASSHPSSGELFF,TGTGCCAGCAGCCACCCTAGCTCCGGGGAGCTGTTTTTT
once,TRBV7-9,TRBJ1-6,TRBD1,CASSRTGGNSPLHF,TGTGCCAGCAGCCGGACAGGCGGAAATTCACCCCTCCACTTT
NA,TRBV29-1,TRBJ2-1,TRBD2,CSVTGTSIDEQFF,TGCAGCGTAACCGGGACTAGTATCGATGAGCAGTTCTTC
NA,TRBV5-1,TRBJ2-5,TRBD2,CASSGTSGATETQYF,TGCGCCAGCAGCGGGACTAGCGGGGCAACGGAGACCCAGTACTTC
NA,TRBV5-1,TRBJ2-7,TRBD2,CASSLFSGITYEQYF,TGCGCCAGCAGCTTGTTTAGCGGGATTACCTACGAGCAGTACTTC
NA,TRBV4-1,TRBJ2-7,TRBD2,CASSQEGLAGKEQYF,TGCGCCAGCAGCCAAGAAGGGCTAGCGGGGAAGGAGCAGTACTTC
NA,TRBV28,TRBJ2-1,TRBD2,CASRLGGRAYNEQFF,TGTGCCAGCCGTCTGGGGGGGAGAGCCTACAATGAGCAGTTCTTC
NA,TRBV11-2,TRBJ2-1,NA,CASSEDRSYNEQFF,TGTGCCAGCAGCGAGGACAGATCCTACAATGAGCAGTTCTTC
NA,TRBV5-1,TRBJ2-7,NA,CASRQGTGSNEQYF,TGCGCCAGCAGACAAGGTACAGGGTCCAACGAGCAGTACTTC
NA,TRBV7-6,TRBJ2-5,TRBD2,CASTPELAGAGWETQYF,TGTGCCAGCACCCCCGAGCTAGCGGGGGCCGGTTGGGAGACCCAGTACTTC
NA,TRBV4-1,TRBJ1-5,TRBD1,CASSPGGLSNQPQHF,TGCGCCAGCAGCCCAGGGGGCCTTAGCAATCAGCCCCAGCATTTT
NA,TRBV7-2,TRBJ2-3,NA,CASSPQGYYSPDTQYF,TGTGCCAGCAGCCCTCAGGGGTATTACTCCCCAGATACGCAGTATTTT
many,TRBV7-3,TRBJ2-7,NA,CASSAGNLDGQYF,TGTGCCAGCAGCGCAGGGAACCTAGATGGGCAGTACTTC
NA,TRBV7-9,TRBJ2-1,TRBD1,CASSLGGDRGYHEQFF,TGTGCCAGCAGCTTAGGTGGGGACAGGGGGTACCATGAGCAGTTCTTC
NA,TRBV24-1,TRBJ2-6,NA,CATSDFNAGPSGANVLTF,TGTGCCACCAGTGATTTTAACGCAGGGCCCTCAGGGGCCAACGTCCTGACTTTC
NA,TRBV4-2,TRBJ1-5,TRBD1,CASSLDRGIGQPQHF,TGTGCCAGCAGCCTGGACAGGGGAATCGGTCAGCCCCAGCATTTT
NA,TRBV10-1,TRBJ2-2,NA,CASSESGANTGELFF,TGCGCCAGCAGTGAGTCAGGGGCGAACACCGGGGAGCTGTTTTTT
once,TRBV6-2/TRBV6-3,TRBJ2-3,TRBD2,CASSPRGVSGTDTQYF,TGTGCCAGCAGTCCGCGGGGGGTCTCGGGCACAGATACGCAGTATTTT
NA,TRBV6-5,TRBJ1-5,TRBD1,CASSRGQQNQPQHF,TGTGCCAGCAGTCGGGGACAGCAAAATCAGCCCCAGCATTTT
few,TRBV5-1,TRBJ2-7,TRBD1,CASSLGQGFIYEQYF,TGCGCCAGCAGCTTGGGACAGGGGTTTATCTACGAGCAGTACTTC
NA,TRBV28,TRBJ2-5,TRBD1,CASSFRWDSRETQYF,TGTGCCAGCAGTTTCCGTTGGGACAGCCGAGAGACCCAGTACTTC
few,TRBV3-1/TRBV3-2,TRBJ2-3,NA,CASSFLLTRTDTQYF,TGTGCCAGCAGCTTCCTCTTGACTAGAACAGATACGCAGTATTTT
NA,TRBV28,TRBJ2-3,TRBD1,CASSHRGPRTDTQYF,TGTGCCAGCAGTCACAGGGGTCCACGCACAGATACGCAGTATTTT
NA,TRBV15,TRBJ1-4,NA,CATSRDMAGWREKLFF,TGTGCCACCAGCAGAGATATGGCAGGTTGGAGGGAAAAACTGTTTTTT
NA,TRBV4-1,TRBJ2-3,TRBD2,CASSQDWASGSIDTQYF,TGCGCCAGCAGCCAAGATTGGGCTAGCGGGAGTATAGATACGCAGTATTTT
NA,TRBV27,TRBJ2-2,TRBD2,CASSLEGLAGVTGELFF,TGTGCCAGCAGTTTAGAGGGACTAGCGGGAGTGACCGGGGAGCTGTTTTTT
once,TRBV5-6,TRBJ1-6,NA,CASSLEWARSPLHF,TGTGCCAGCAGCTTGGAGTGGGCGAGATCACCCCTCCACTTT
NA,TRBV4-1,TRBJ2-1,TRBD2,CASSSTGGLAGGVGQFF,TGCGCCAGCAGCTCAACGGGGGGACTAGCGGGAGGGGTAGGGCAGTTCTTC
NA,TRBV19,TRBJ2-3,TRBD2,CASSIRRERTDTQYF,TGTGCCAGTAGTATCCGGCGGGAGCGGACAGATACGCAGTATTTT
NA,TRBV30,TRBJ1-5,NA,CAWSRTETNQPQHF,TGTGCCTGGAGTCGGACAGAGACCAATCAGCCCCAGCATTTT
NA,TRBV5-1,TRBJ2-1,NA,CASSLGGGLDEQFF,TGCGCCAGCAGCTTGGGAGGGGGATTAGATGAGCAGTTCTTC
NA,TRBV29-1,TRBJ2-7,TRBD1,CSVVPRTGSPFTLGQYF,TGCAGCGTTGTCCCTAGGACAGGGAGTCCTTTTACCTTAGGGCAGTACTTC
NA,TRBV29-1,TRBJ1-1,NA,CSVAHLQLNEAFF,TGCAGCGTTGCTCACCTACAGCTGAATGAAGCTTTCTTT
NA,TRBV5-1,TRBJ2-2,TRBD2,CASSLDLAGGPNTGELFF,TGCGCCAGCAGCTTGGACCTAGCGGGGGGGCCCAACACCGGGGAGCTGTTTTTT
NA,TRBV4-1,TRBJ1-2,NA,CASSQGWGVRYGYTF,TGCGCCAGCAGCCAAGGGTGGGGGGTACGGTATGGCTACACCTTC
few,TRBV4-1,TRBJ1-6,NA,CASSQVWQGLGSPLHF,TGCGCCAGCAGCCAAGTTTGGCAGGGCTTAGGTTCACCCCTCCACTTT
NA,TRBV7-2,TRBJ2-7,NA,CASSLTSGYYEQYF,TGTGCCAGCAGCTTAACGTCAGGGTACTACGAGCAGTACTTC
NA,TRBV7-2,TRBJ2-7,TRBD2,CASSFGLAGTSYEQYF,TGTGCCAGCAGCTTCGGACTAGCGGGAACGTCCTACGAGCAGTACTTC
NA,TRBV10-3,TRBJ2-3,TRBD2,CAISVGAGGGDTQYF,TGTGCCATCAGTGTAGGAGCGGGAGGCGGAGATACGCAGTATTTT